This is a list of T cell receptor beta chains from one sample in a study of a mutant IDH1 vaccine in newly diagnosed glioma. Their specific antigens are unknown. Sequencing was performed with immunoSEQ multiplex PCR; in TCRdb, only in-frame clones are kept and a portion is missing. The table shows about 58,000 clones, with around 84% occurring only once. This specimen consisted of PBMCs, obtained from a glioma patient whose treatment included an IDH1 peptide vaccine. These receptors originate from a woman aged 45-59 years with glioma. CDR3s include the opening cysteine and the closing phenylalanine or tryptophan. The D gene is left open where the match is weak. Expanded clones get a size class; other rows say once, few or many, or leave the size out.

j_call d_call cdr3_length v_call clone_size cdr3_aa cdr3_nt
TRBJ2-7 - 14 TRBV5-1 - CASSRFEGNYEQYF TGCGCCAGCAGCCGATTTGAGGGGAACTACGAGCAGTACTTC
TRBJ2-7 - 14 TRBV7-2 - CASSVQGGSYEQYF TGTGCCAGCAGCGTTCAGGGAGGCTCCTACGAGCAGTACTTC
TRBJ2-3 TRBD2 15 TRBV19 - CASSMLAASTDTQYF TGTGCCAGTAGTATGCTAGCGGCTAGCACAGATACGCAGTATTTT
TRBJ2-7 - 15 TRBV29-1 - CSVRLEGGSSYEQYF TGCAGCGTTCGCTTAGAGGGGGGGAGCTCCTACGAGCAGTACTTC
TRBJ1-5 - 12 TRBV2 - CAGRGDNQPQHF TGTGCCGGCCGGGGCGACAATCAGCCCCAGCATTTT
TRBJ1-3 - 13 TRBV7-9 - CASSQSTGNTIYF TGTGCCAGCAGCCAATCCACGGGAAACACCATATATTTT
TRBJ1-2 - 15 TRBV6-1 - CASSPSGFRKDGYTF TGTGCCAGCAGTCCAAGCGGGTTCCGAAAGGATGGCTACACCTTC
TRBJ1-1 TRBD1 15 TRBV5-1 - CASSLVGTANTEAFF TGCGCCAGCAGCTTGGTCGGGACAGCGAACACTGAAGCTTTCTTT
TRBJ2-2 - 14 TRBV25-1 - CASSEFQDTGELFF TGTGCCAGCAGTGAATTTCAGGACACCGGGGAGCTGTTTTTT
TRBJ1-6 - 14 TRBV7-2 - CASSSGRNNSPLHF TGTGCCAGCAGCTCCGGACGGAATAATTCACCCCTCCACTTT
TRBJ1-1 - 15 TRBV7-3 medium-sized CASSLTTGGNTEAFF TGTGCCAGCAGCTTAACGACTGGGGGGAACACTGAAGCTTTCTTT
TRBJ1-1 TRBD1 15 TRBV7-9 - CASSPRQGENTEAFF TGTGCCAGCAGCCCCCGACAGGGTGAGAACACTGAAGCTTTCTTT
TRBJ2-7 TRBD2 17 TRBV2 - CASSFSLSGGANYEQYF TGTGCCAGCAGTTTCTCCCTTAGCGGGGGGGCCAACTACGAGCAGTACTTC
TRBJ1-2 - 11 TRBV20-1 - CSASALLGYTF TGCAGTGCTAGTGCACTCTTAGGCTACACCTTC
TRBJ1-1 - 15 TRBV27 - CASRSRENTRTEAFF TGTGCCAGTCGGAGTCGAGAGAATACCCGCACTGAAGCTTTCTTT
TRBJ2-7 - 15 TRBV5-1 - CASSLQTTSSYEQYF TGCGCCAGCAGCCTACAGACTACTAGCTCCTACGAGCAGTACTTC
TRBJ1-2 - 13 TRBV6-5 - CASSYSESVGYTF TGTGCCAGCAGTTACTCCGAGTCGGTTGGCTACACCTTC
TRBJ2-2 - 12 TRBV2 - CASEPFTGELFF TGTGCCAGTGAGCCCTTCACCGGGGAGCTGTTTTTT
TRBJ1-1 - 12 TRBV5-3 - CARSSGPREAFF TGTGCCAGAAGCTCAGGTCCTCGTGAAGCTTTCTTT
TRBJ2-7 - 12 TRBV19 few CASRGGKYEQYF TGTGCCAGTAGGGGGGGAAAGTACGAGCAGTACTTC
TRBJ1-1 - 14 TRBV25-1 - CASSESRGNTEAFF TGTGCCAGCAGTGAATCAAGGGGGAACACTGAAGCTTTCTTT
TRBJ2-2 TRBD1 14 TRBV5-1 - CASTTGANTGELFF TGCGCCAGCACCACAGGGGCGAACACCGGGGAGCTGTTTTTT
TRBJ1-1 - 13 TRBV7-6 - CASSPSQNTEAFF TGTGCCAGCAGCCCTTCCCAGAACACTGAAGCTTTCTTT
TRBJ1-5 - 15 TRBV18 - CASSPNTGLGQPQHF TGTGCCAGCTCACCAAATACAGGGTTGGGGCAGCCCCAGCATTTT
TRBJ1-1 TRBD1 11 TRBV25-1 - CASSGTGLAFF TGTGCCAGCAGTGGGACAGGGCTGGCTTTCTTT
TRBJ1-1 - 13 TRBV27 - CASSLPAGREAFF TGTGCCAGCAGTTTACCGGCGGGCCGAGAAGCTTTCTTT
TRBJ2-1 - 11 TRBV30 - CAWRDWGDQFF TGTGCCTGGAGGGATTGGGGGGACCAGTTCTTC
TRBJ1-1 TRBD1 14 TRBV7-9 few CASSLARGQTEAFF TGTGCCAGCAGCTTAGCCAGGGGGCAAACTGAAGCTTTCTTT
TRBJ2-7 TRBD2 16 TRBV7-2 - CASSLALVAGAYEQYF TGTGCCAGCAGCTTAGCGTTGGTAGCGGGAGCCTACGAGCAGTACTTC
TRBJ1-2 - 13 TRBV2 - CASRAGANYGYTF TGTGCCAGCAGGGCAGGCGCGAACTATGGCTACACCTTC
TRBJ2-2 TRBD1 15 TRBV5-4 - CASIWTGGYTGELFF TGTGCCAGCATTTGGACAGGGGGCTACACCGGGGAGCTGTTTTTT
TRBJ1-1 TRBD1 13 TRBV5-1 - CASSTGQTTEAFF TGCGCCAGCAGCACGGGACAGACCACTGAAGCTTTCTTT
TRBJ1-5 - 14 TRBV29-1 - CSATTGTSNQPQHF TGCAGCGCAACCACAGGTACAAGCAATCAGCCCCAGCATTTT
TRBJ1-4 - 13 TRBV7-2 - CASSLEREEKLFF TGTGCCAGCAGCTTAGAAAGGGAGGAAAAACTGTTTTTT
TRBJ2-7 - 13 TRBV5-4 - CASSPDRLREQYF TGTGCCAGCAGTCCCGACAGATTACGCGAGCAGTACTTC
TRBJ2-7 - 14 TRBV5-1 - CASSLELSSYEQYF TGCGCCAGCAGCTTGGAACTAAGCTCCTACGAGCAGTACTTC
TRBJ1-1 - 15 TRBV12-5 - CASGLTPSTDEEAFF TGTGCTAGTGGTTTGACCCCCTCGACGGACGAGGAAGCTTTCTTT
TRBJ1-1 - 13 TRBV6-6 - CASTMTFNTEAFF TGTGCCAGCACAATGACATTTAACACTGAAGCTTTCTTT
TRBJ2-4 - 12 TRBV18 once CASSPGGIQQYF TGTGCCAGCTCACCTGGGGGCATCCAGCAGTACTTC
TRBJ2-7 - 17 TRBV15 once CATSRTTPGPQPGEQYF TGTGCCACCAGCAGAACTACCCCGGGGCCACAACCGGGGGAGCAGTACTTC
TRBJ2-7 - 15 TRBV5-1 - CASSLAARAAYEQYF TGCGCCAGCAGCTTGGCTGCCAGGGCAGCCTACGAGCAGTACTTC
TRBJ2-1 TRBD2 16 TRBV9 - CASSVGLAGSYNEQFF TGTGCCAGCAGCGTGGGACTAGCGGGGAGCTACAATGAGCAGTTCTTC
TRBJ2-3 TRBD2 15 TRBV11-2 - CASSLRLAVGDTQYF TGTGCCAGCAGCTTACGACTAGCGGTCGGAGATACGCAGTATTTT
TRBJ2-7 TRBD1 13 TRBV30 few CAWSGTGGDEQYF TGTGCCTGGAGTGGGACAGGGGGTGACGAGCAGTACTTC
TRBJ2-7 TRBD1 15 TRBV9 - CASSVGTGAIYEQYF TGTGCCAGCAGCGTAGGGACAGGGGCGATCTACGAGCAGTACTTC
TRBJ1-1 - 17 TRBV19 - CASSMAGSTKGNTEAFF TGTGCCAGTAGTATGGCCGGGTCGACGAAGGGGAACACTGAAGCTTTCTTT